The 23 T cell receptor beta chains below all came from one sample that was sequenced in a study of sequential checkpoint blockade in melanoma. Clones were sequenced by immunoSEQ multiplex PCR, and TCRdb holds only the in-frame ones, with some missing. The sample has around 13,000 clones; approximately 76% are singletons. The treatment was: randomized to nivolumab then ipilimumab (arm A) or the reverse (arm B). This sample comprised CD8+ T cells sorted from blood (inferred from file names), obtained from a patient given nivolumab and ipilimumab in sequence. These receptors all come from a human patient with melanoma. Some clones in this sample may be carry-over from other donors' samples.

This sequence joins TRBV7-4 and TRBJ2-7; tentatively, D is TRBD2 (6 bases). The ends were cut back, 2 bases at V and 5 bases at J, with 13 bases in the middle. The CDR3 is 14 amino acids. The germline gives CDR1 SGHVT, CDR2 SQSDAQ. The CDR3 loop is CASSLIAGSDEQYF. The CDR3 DNA sequence: TGTGCCAGCAGCTTAATCGCGGGATCGGACGAGCAGTACTTC.

This chain links TRBV19 with TRBJ1-1; no clear D. V lost 9 bases and J 0 bases, leaving 23 bases between the germline ends. In germline, CDR1 is LNHDA, CDR2 SQIVND (reference sequence). The CDR3 loop spans 17 amino acids. The CDR3 region is CARRGIHAIIMNTEAFF. CDR3 nucleotide sequence: TGTGCCAGACGGGGAATTCATGCTATTATAATGAACACTGAAGCTTTCTTT.

The V call is TRBV6-5, the J call TRBJ1-2; TRBD1 aligns across 7 bases. J gave up 6 bases and V 2 bases, and 6 bases lay outside the gene matches. The CDR3 covers 14 residues. Germline assignment: CDR1 MNHEY and CDR2 SVGAGI. The CDR3 is CASSYRGRGNGYTF. As DNA, the CDR3 is TGTGCCAGCAGTTACCGGGGCAGGGGGAATGGCTACACCTTC.

The chain carries TRBV4-1 and TRBJ2-5, with D possibly TRBD2 on 7 matching bases. The CDR3 length is 16 residues. Germline CDR1 is MGHRA and CDR2 is YSYEKL. Trimming pared 4 bases from V and 4 bases from J, leaving 19 bases between. The CDR3 DNA reads as TGCGCCAGCAGCCCGCCGGGGGGCCTCAACGGAGAGACCCAGTACTTC. Encoded protein: CASSPPGGLNGETQYF.

This chain links TRBV13 with TRBJ2-5; 8 positions match TRBD1. The CDR3 contains 15 residues. Germline V gives CDR1 PRHDT, CDR2 FYEKMQ (reference sequence). V lost 2 bases to trimming and J lost 2 bases; unmatched junction nucleotides: 4. The DNA of the CDR3 is TGTGCCAGCAGCTTATTCAGGGGGCGACAAGAGACCCAGTACTTC. It is translated as CASSLFRGRQETQYF.

This chain connects TRBV2 to TRBJ2-7; TRBD2 might be the D (7 bases). Germline-derived CDR1 and CDR2 are SNHLY and FYNNEI. Trimming removed 6 bases at V and 3 bases at J, with 18 bases between. The CDR3 length is 15 residues. The CDR3: CASSLGGGTYYEQYF. The CDR3 bases are TGTGCCAGCAGCTTAGGGGGGGGGACGTACTACGAGCAGTACTTC.

This clone was detected a few times. CDR3 residues: CASSLEGPYNEQFF. In DNA, the CDR3 is TGTGCCAGCAGCTTAGAGGGGCCCTACAATGAGCAGTTCTTC. This chain connects TRBV7-9 to TRBJ2-1; a possible D gene is TRBD1 (5 bases). V gave up 1 base and J gave up 2 bases, with 6 bases separating them. CDR1 is SEHNR and CDR2 is FQNEAQ in the germline V gene (reference sequence). There are 14 residues in the CDR3.

The J gene is TRBJ2-3, the V gene TRBV30, with 7 bases fitting TRBD1. The CDR3 covers 14 residues. Per germline, CDR1 GTSNPN and CDR2 SVGIG (reference sequence). The V gene end was trimmed by 5 bases and the J gene end by 2 bases; junction bases not matched to a gene: 7. This CDR3 is CAWGQDRDTDTQYF. The CDR3, as DNA: TGTGCCTGGGGACAGGACCGAGACACAGATACGCAGTATTTT.

This chain uses TRBV7-9 with TRBJ1-1; no firm D call. CDR1 is SEHNR and CDR2 is FQNEAQ in the germline V gene (reference sequence). CDR3 length: 12 amino acids. V was shortened by 3 bases and J by 10 bases, with 12 bases between the two germline ends. The CDR3: CASSLSGSGAFF. CDR3 coding DNA: TGTGCCAGCAGCTTGAGTGGGAGTGGAGCTTTCTTT. The full variable domain, in which reference TRBV7-9 and TRBJ1-1 provide the parts outside the CDR3, is DTGVSQNPRHKITKRGQNVTFRCDPISEHNRLYWYRQTLGQGPEFLTYFQNEAQLEKSRLLSDRFSAERPKGSFSTLEIQRTEQGDSAMYLCASSLSGSGAFFGQGTRLTVV.

The chain uses TRBV19 and TRBJ1-2, with a weak D call TRBD1 (6 bases). The germline V gene has CDR1 LNHDA and CDR2 SQIVND (reference sequence). V lost 4 bases and J 4 bases, leaving 19 bases between the germline ends. The CDR3 runs 16 residues. Written as DNA, the CDR3 is TGTGCCAGTAGTACCACCGGGGGGGCGCTTCGCTATGGCTACACCTTC. Translated, it gives CASSTTGGALRYGYTF.

V gene TRBV7-6 combines with J gene TRBJ2-7; 7 bases are a match to TRBD1. CDR3 length: 16 residues. Looked up from germline, CDR1 is SGHVS and CDR2 is FNYEAQ. The V segment lost 5 bases and the J segment 2 bases; nucleotides outside the gene matches: 12. CDR3 in DNA: TGTGCCAGCAGCCACTGGGGGACAGCGCGCCCCTACGAGCAGTACTTC. Amino acids: CASSHWGTARPYEQYF.

This clone was counted only a few times. The junction departs from germline at one end; a sequencing error may be responsible. The CDR3 DNA follows: TGTGCCAGCAGTTTAGAGTGGCGCGGGAGCTCCTATAATTCGCCCCTCCACTTT. Its translation: CASSLEWRGSSYNSPLHF. The chain couples TRBV28 to TRBJ1-6; D gene ambiguous. Germline CDR1 and CDR2: MDHEN and SYDVKM. The CDR3 loop spans 18 amino acids.

The chain has TRBV4-1 and TRBJ2-5; D perhaps matches TRBD2 (6 bases). This CDR3 has 16 residues. Germline-derived CDR1 and CDR2 are MGHRA and YSYEKL. The ends were cut back, 4 bases at V and 5 bases at J, with 20 bases in the middle. The CDR3 reads CASSPPSGTEGETQYF. The CDR3 bases are TGCGCCAGCAGCCCTCCGTCGGGAACGGAGGGGGAGACCCAGTACTTC.

The chain links TRBV5-6 to TRBJ2-4; tentatively, D is TRBD1 (6 bases). CDR1 is SGHDT, CDR2 YYEEEE, per germline. CDR3 length equals 17 residues. Trimming shortened V by 5 bases and J by 3 bases, and 21 bases separated the two germline ends. Here the CDR3 DNA reads TGTGCCAGCAGGCCCCCCCTCGACAGGTCGGACAAAAACATTCAGTACTTC. The encoded protein is CASRPPLDRSDKNIQYF. The full variable domain, rest sourced from reference TRBV5-6 and TRBJ2-4, is DAGVTQSPTHLIKTRGQQVTLRCSPKSGHDTVSWYQQALGQGPQFIFQYYEEEERQRGNFPDRFSGHQFPNYSSELNVNALLLGDSALYLCASRPPLDRSDKNIQYFGAGTRLSVL.

The rearrangement joins TRBV6-1 to TRBJ1-6; 8 bases align to TRBD1. The CDR3 length is 14 residues. V gave up 6 bases and J gave up 9 bases; unmatched junction bases: 7. Germline V gene sequence: CDR1 MNHNS, CDR2 SASEGT. CDR3 DNA sequence: TGTGCCAGCAGCACCCGGACAGGGAGTTCACCCCTCCACTTT. It is translated as CASSTRTGSSPLHF.

The gene calls are TRBV5-4 and TRBJ1-2, with 9 bases lining up with TRBD1. The CDR3 has 17 residues. Germline CDR1 SGHNT, CDR2 YYREEE (reference sequence). Trimming removed 2 bases from V and 4 bases from J; junction bases left unmatched: 12. The CDR3 sequence is CASSLLSRDREGYGYTF. The CDR3 DNA reads as TGTGCCAGCAGCTTATTATCCCGGGACAGGGAAGGCTATGGCTACACCTTC.

This rearrangement joins TRBV6-5 to TRBJ1-2; 9 nucleotides agree with TRBD1. The CDR3 is 14 amino acids. The germline CDR1 and CDR2 sequences are MNHEY and SVGAGI. The V and J ends lost 5 bases and 5 bases, in that order; junction bases with no gene match: 6. The DNA for the CDR3 is TGTGCCAGCAGTAACCCCGGGACAGGGTATGGCTACACCTTC. It yields the protein CASSNPGTGYGYTF.

CDR3 loop: CASSFGTGSDTQYF. CDR3 coding DNA: TGTGCCAGCAGCTTCGGGACAGGGTCAGATACGCAGTATTTT. The chain combines TRBV5-6 with TRBJ2-3, with 9 bases matching TRBD1. This CDR3 comprises 14 residues. V shed 2 bases and J 4 bases; nucleotides not matched to a gene: 2. Germline assignment: CDR1 SGHDT and CDR2 YYEEEE.

A word on this clone: The junction departs from the called germline gene at one end, perhaps through a read error. The V and J genes are TRBV7-9 and TRBJ2-7; TRBD2 is a possible D gene (6 bases). The CDR3 extends over 15 amino acids. Germline V gene data show CDR1 as SEHNR and CDR2 as FQNEAQ (reference sequence). CDR3 bases: TGTGCCAGTAGCTTTCGGGGCTGGGGGGACTACGAGCAGTACTTC. It specifies CASSFRGWGDYEQYF.

The chain combines TRBV11-2 with TRBJ2-2; 7 positions agree with TRBD1. The germline gives CDR1 SGHAT, CDR2 FQNNGV. This CDR3 is built from 16 residues. The V and J ends lost 5 bases and 7 bases, in that order; junction bases with no gene match: 13. Here the CDR3 DNA reads TGTGCCAGCAGCCCACCCGTGACAGGGAAGAGCGGGGAGCTGTTTTTT. Translated: CASSPPVTGKSGELFF.

This clone was detected once. The chain is built from TRBV11-2 and TRBJ2-7, with 9 positions matching TRBD1. Germline V CDR1 and CDR2: SGHAT, FQNNGV. The CDR3 length is 15 residues. The V segment lost 4 bases and the J segment 4 bases; nucleotides outside the gene matches: 8. The CDR3 protein is CASSSGQGRGYEQYF. The CDR3 DNA reads TGTGCCAGCAGCTCCGGACAGGGGAGGGGTTACGAGCAGTACTTC.

This clone was seen only a few times. The chain couples TRBV6-9 to TRBJ2-2; 8 bases agree with TRBD2. Germline-derived CDR1 and CDR2 are MNHGY and SVAAGI. With V trimmed by 4 bases and J by 6 bases, 4 bases remained unmatched. This CDR3 contains 14 residues. The chain's CDR3 is CASSWDGGAGELFF. In nucleotides, the CDR3 is TGTGCCAGCAGTTGGGACGGGGGGGCCGGGGAGCTGTTTTTT.

The J gene is TRBJ2-1, the V gene TRBV6-5, with a tentative D call TRBD1 (7 bases). The germline V and J ends were trimmed by 0 bases and 8 bases, with 14 bases remaining between them. Per the germline V gene, CDR1 is MNHEY and CDR2 is SVGAGI. The CDR3 sequence is 15 residues long. Here the CDR3 DNA reads TGTGCCAGCAGTTACTCGAGACAGGGCGGGGATGAGCAGTTCTTC. Residues: CASSYSRQGGDEQFF.